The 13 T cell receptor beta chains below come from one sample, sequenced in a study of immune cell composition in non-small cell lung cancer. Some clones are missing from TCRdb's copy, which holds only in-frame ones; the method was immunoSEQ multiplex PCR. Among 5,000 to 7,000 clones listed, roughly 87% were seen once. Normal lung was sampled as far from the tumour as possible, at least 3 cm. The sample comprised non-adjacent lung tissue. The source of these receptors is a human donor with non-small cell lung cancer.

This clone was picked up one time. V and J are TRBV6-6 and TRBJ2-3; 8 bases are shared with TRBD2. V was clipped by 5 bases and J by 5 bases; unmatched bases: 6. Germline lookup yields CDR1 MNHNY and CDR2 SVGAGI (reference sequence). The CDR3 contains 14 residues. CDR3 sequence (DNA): TGTGCCAGCAGTACGGGAGGGACCGTAGATACGCAGTATTTT. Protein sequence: CASSTGGTVDTQYF.

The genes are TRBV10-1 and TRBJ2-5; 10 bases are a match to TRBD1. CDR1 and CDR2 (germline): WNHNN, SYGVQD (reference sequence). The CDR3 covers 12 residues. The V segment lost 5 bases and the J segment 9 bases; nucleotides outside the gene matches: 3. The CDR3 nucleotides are TGCGCCAGCAGTATGGGACAGGGGCCCCAGTACTTC. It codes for CASSMGQGPQYF.

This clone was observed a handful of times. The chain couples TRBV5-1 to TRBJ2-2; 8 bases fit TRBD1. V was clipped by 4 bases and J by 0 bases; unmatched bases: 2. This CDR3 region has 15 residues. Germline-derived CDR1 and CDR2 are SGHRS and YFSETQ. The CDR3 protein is CASSPGGANTGELFF. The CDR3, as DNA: TGCGCCAGCAGCCCAGGGGGCGCGAACACCGGGGAGCTGTTTTTT.

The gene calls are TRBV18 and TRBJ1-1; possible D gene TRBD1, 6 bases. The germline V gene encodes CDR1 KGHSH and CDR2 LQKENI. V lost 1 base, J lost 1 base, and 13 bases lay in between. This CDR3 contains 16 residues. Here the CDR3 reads CASSPQPDSTNTEAFF. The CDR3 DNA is TGTGCCAGCTCACCACAACCGGACAGTACGAACACTGAAGCTTTCTTT.

This CDR3 is CATIQGALGYTF. Here the CDR3 DNA reads TGTGCCACCATACAGGGGGCATTGGGCTACACCTTC. The V gene is TRBV28, the J gene TRBJ1-2; the match to TRBD1 covers 9 bases. The germline gives CDR1 MDHEN, CDR2 SYDVKM. The CDR3 is 12 residues long. V lost 10 bases and J lost 8; bases outside the gene matches: 8.

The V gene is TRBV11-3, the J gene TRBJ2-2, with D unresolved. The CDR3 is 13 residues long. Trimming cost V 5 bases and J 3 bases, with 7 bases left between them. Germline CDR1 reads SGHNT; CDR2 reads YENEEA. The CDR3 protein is CASSQVYTGELFF. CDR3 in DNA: TGTGCCAGCAGCCAGGTCTACACCGGGGAGCTGTTTTTT.

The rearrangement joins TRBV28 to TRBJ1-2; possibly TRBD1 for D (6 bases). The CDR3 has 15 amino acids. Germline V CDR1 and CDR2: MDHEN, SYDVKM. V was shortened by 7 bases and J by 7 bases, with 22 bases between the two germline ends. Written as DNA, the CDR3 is TGTGCCAGCACCAAAGGGGGGGCGACACTTCTTGGCTACACCTTC. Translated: CASTKGGATLLGYTF.

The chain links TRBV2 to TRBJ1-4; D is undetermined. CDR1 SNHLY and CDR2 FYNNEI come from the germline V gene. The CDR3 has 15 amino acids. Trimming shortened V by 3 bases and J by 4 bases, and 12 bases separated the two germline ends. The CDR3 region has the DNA TGTGCCAGCAGTGAGTCAACAGATTTTAATGAAAAACTGTTTTTT. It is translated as CASSESTDFNEKLFF.

The CDR3 region is CASSIRIRATGGFHEQYF. CDR3 DNA: TGTGCCAGTAGTATCAGGATAAGGGCTACAGGGGGTTTCCACGAGCAGTACTTC. This rearrangement joins TRBV19 to TRBJ2-7; 8 bases agree with TRBD1. The germline gives CDR1 LNHDA, CDR2 SQIVND (reference sequence). The V gene end was trimmed by 3 bases and the J gene end by 5 bases; junction bases not matched to a gene: 18. This CDR3 has 18 residues.

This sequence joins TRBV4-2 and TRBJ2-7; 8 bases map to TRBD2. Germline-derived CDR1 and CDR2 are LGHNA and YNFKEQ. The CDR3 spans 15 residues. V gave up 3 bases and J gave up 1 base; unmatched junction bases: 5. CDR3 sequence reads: CASSQASGFSYEQYF. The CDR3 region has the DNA TGTGCCAGCAGCCAGGCTAGCGGGTTTTCCTACGAGCAGTACTTC.

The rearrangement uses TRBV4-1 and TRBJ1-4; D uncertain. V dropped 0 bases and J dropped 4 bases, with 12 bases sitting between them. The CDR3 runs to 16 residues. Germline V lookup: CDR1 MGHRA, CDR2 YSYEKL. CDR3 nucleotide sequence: TGCGCCAGCAGCCAAGAACCAGACAAACTTAATGAAAAACTGTTTTTT. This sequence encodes CASSQEPDKLNEKLFF.

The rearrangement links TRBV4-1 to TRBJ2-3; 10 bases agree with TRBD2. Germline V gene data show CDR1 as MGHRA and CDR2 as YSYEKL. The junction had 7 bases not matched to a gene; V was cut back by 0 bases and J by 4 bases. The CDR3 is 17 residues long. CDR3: CASSQDGSGRAPDTQYF. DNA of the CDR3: TGCGCCAGCAGCCAAGATGGCAGCGGGAGGGCCCCAGATACGCAGTATTTT.

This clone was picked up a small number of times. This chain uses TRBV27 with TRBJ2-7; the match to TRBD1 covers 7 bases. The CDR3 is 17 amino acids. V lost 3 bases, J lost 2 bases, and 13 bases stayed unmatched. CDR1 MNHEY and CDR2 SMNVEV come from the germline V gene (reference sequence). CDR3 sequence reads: CASSFGTGPGGTYEQYF. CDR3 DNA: TGTGCCAGCAGTTTCGGGACCGGGCCAGGGGGAACCTACGAGCAGTACTTC.